What follows are 32 T cell receptor beta chains derived from one specimen sequenced in a study of tumor and adjacent non-tumor tissue in lung cancer. No cell sorting was done before RNA was extracted from the tissue. TCRbeta libraries were built with three rounds of nested PCR, modified from ARM-PCR. Each CDR3 protein is one row after TCRdb ran MiXCR on the multiplex PCR reads. The sample carries more than 70,000 distinct CDR3 sequences, around two thirds recorded once. Sequences were obtained from lung tumor tissue. These receptors all stem from a man in his sixties or seventies with non-small cell lung cancer.

Comments on this clonotype: Sequence at one end of the junction differs from germline and may be a read error. The chain uses TRBV5-1 and TRBJ1-1, with D hard to call. This CDR3 contains 15 residues. Looked up from germline, CDR1 is SGHRS and CDR2 is YFSETQ. CDR3 loop: CAISSLGSRLTEAFF. In DNA, the CDR3 is TGCGCCATCAGCTCCTTGGGGTCTCGACTCACTGAAGCTTTCTTT.

This clonotype appeared many times. This sequence joins TRBV12-3 or TRBV12-4 and TRBJ1-1; 7 bases fit TRBD1. This CDR3 comprises 17 residues. V gave up 6 bases and J gave up 3 bases; unmatched junction bases: 16. The CDR3 here is CASSHTTRQGDYTEAFF. The CDR3 DNA sequence: TGTGCCAGCAGCCACACGACCCGACAGGGCGATTACACTGAAGCTTTCTTT.

In this sample, this clonotype turned up many times. The chain couples TRBV30 to TRBJ1-2; D not certain. The ends were cut back, 5 bases at V and 8 bases at J, with 12 bases in the middle. This CDR3 is 11 amino acids long. CDR1 is GTSNPN, CDR2 SVGIG, per germline (reference sequence). The CDR3 spells CAWPSTMGYTF. CDR3 nucleotide sequence: TGTGCCTGGCCTTCAACTATGGGCTACACCTTC.

The sample holds a few counts of this clonotype. The V call is TRBV24-1, the J call TRBJ2-7; TRBD2 agrees at 10 bases. CDR3 size: 13 residues. V lost 5 bases and J lost 5; bases outside the gene matches: 2. Germline assignment: CDR1 KGHDR and CDR2 SFDVKD. The CDR3 here is CATSATSGDEQYF. The CDR3 nucleotides are TGTGCCACCAGTGCTACTAGCGGGGACGAGCAGTACTTC.

Of note for this clonotype: One end of the junction does not line up with germline, which may come from a read error. The chain has TRBV11-2 and TRBJ2-5; TRBD1 or TRBD2 may be the D gene (5 bases each). This CDR3 has 13 residues. Germline CDR1 and CDR2: SGHAT and FQNNGV. CDR3 bases: TGTCCCAGCAGCCCAGATAGGGACGAGACCCAGTACTTC. Translating gives CPSSPDRDETQYF. Full variable domain (remainder filled in from reference TRBV11-2 and TRBJ2-5): EAGVAQSPRYKIIEKRQSVAFWCNPISGHATLYWYQQILGQGPKLLIQFQNNGVVDDSQLPKDRFSAERLKGVDSTLKIQPAKLEDSAVYLCPSSPDRDETQYFGPGTRLLVL.

This clonotype was observed a handful of times. The chain is built from TRBV2 and TRBJ2-1; 9 bases match TRBD1. V gave up 3 bases and J gave up 6 bases; unmatched junction bases: 3. The V gene's germline CDR1 is SNHLY and CDR2 FYNNEI. This CDR3 has 14 residues. The DNA for the CDR3 is TGTGCCAGCAGTGAGAGGGACAGGGTCAATGAGCAGTTCTTC. It codes for CASSERDRVNEQFF.

This clonotype was seen a few times. V usage is TRBV6-4 and J usage is TRBJ1-1, with D unresolved. Trimming shortened V by 6 bases and J by 4 bases, and 15 bases separated the two germline ends. This CDR3 spans 14 amino acids. Germline CDR1 MRHNA, CDR2 SNTAGT. Written as DNA, the CDR3 is TGTGCCAGCAGCCTCGAGGGTGAGAGCACTGAAGCTTTCTTT. It specifies CASSLEGESTEAFF.

Note on this clonotype: This may be a read error: a much more frequent sequence differs by one nucleotide. Without the conserved terminal phenylalanine or tryptophan, this CDR3 likely stems from a read error. The V and J genes are TRBV28 and TRBJ1-5; D is undetermined. Germline loops: CDR1 MDHEN, CDR2 SYDVKM. The length of the CDR3 is 14 residues. V gave up 5 bases and J gave up 0 bases, with 8 bases separating them. The CDR3 loop reads CASSPNYSNQPQHL. CDR3 DNA: TGTGCCAGCAGTCCAAATTATAGCAATCAGCCCCAGCATTTA.

Note on this clonotype: As the CDR3 is not closed by the conserved phenylalanine or tryptophan, this likely results from a read error. The rearrangement uses TRBV10-2 and TRBJ2-5; D is perhaps TRBD2 (6 bases). Looked up from germline, CDR1 is WSHSY and CDR2 is SAAADI. The length of the CDR3 is 14 residues. Here the CDR3 DNA reads TGCGCCAGTTGGGGGGTCAGGGCGGAAGAGACTCAGTACTTA. This translates into CASWGVRAEETQYL.

For this clonotype: Since the CDR3 does not end with the conserved phenylalanine or tryptophan, this likely comes from a read error. The rearrangement links TRBV11-1 to TRBJ2-7, with D unclear. The CDR3 has 14 residues. CDR1 and CDR2 from the germline V gene are SGHAT and FQDESV (reference sequence). Trimming took 0 bases from V and 6 from J, leaving 12 bases between them. The CDR3 region is CASSLAPQAIEQYP. The DNA for the CDR3 is TGTGCCAGCAGCTTAGCTCCCCAGGCGATCGAGCAGTACCCC.

This clonotype was recorded at least ten times. The chain employs TRBV28 and TRBJ1-1; 8 bases are shared with TRBD1. Per the germline V gene, CDR1 is MDHEN and CDR2 is SYDVKM. The CDR3 extends over 15 amino acids. After removal of 0 bases from V and 1 base from J, the junction contained 1 base not matched to a gene. The CDR3 reads CASSLWGTGNTEAFF. The CDR3 nucleotides read TGTGCCAGCAGTTTATGGGGGACAGGGAACACTGAAGCTTTCTTT.

Regarding this clonotype: A much larger clone differs from this one at a single base, so this may be a read error. The J gene is TRBJ1-5, the V gene TRBV7-2; no definite D call. Trimming removed 2 bases at V and 9 bases at J, with 14 bases between. Germline lookup yields CDR1 SGHTA and CDR2 FQGNSA. CDR3 length: 14 amino acids. Here the CDR3 DNA reads TGTGCCAGCAGCTTAAGGCTCGTACCTGGGCCCCAGCATTTT. This codes for CASSLRLVPGPQHF.

The chain is built from TRBV20-1 and TRBJ2-1; tentative D call: TRBD2 (7 bases). This CDR3 is 15 amino acids long. The V end lost 5 bases, the J end lost 2 bases, and 16 bases lay between the germline ends. Germline V gene sequence: CDR1 DFQATT, CDR2 SNEGSKA (reference sequence). CDR3 DNA sequence: TGCAGTGCTTCCCGCGGGGGCTGGGCCTACAATGAGCAGTTCTTC. It specifies CSASRGGWAYNEQFF.

This clonotype was seen ten or more times. J is TRBJ1-1 and V is TRBV5-1, with D possibly TRBD1 on 5 matching bases. The CDR3 runs to 13 residues. V shed 5 bases and J shed 1 base, with 9 bases lying between them. CDR1 and CDR2 from the germline V gene are SGHRS and YFSETQ. CDR3 sequence (DNA): TGCGCCAGCAGAAAACAGGAGAACACTGAAGCTTTCTTT. Amino acids: CASRKQENTEAFF.

Remarks on this clonotype: One end of the junction does not line up with germline, which may come from a read error. This chain links TRBV5-4 with TRBJ2-2; D is perhaps TRBD2 (5 bases). The CDR3 covers 15 residues. Germline V lookup: CDR1 SGHNT, CDR2 YYREEE (reference sequence). The CDR3, as DNA: TGTGCCAGCAGCTTCCGTCAGACCGGAGTCGGGGAGCTGTTCTTT. It yields the protein CASSFRQTGVGELFF. The complete variable domain, with remaining parts taken from reference TRBV5-4 and TRBJ2-2, reads ETGVTQSPTHLIKTRGQQVTLRCSSQSGHNTVSWYQQALGQGPQFIFQYYREEENGRGNFPPRFSGLQFPNYSSELNVNALELDDSALYLCASSFRQTGVGELFFGEGSRLTVL.

This clonotype came up once. The junction does not match germline at one end; this may be a read error. The V and J genes are TRBV4-1 and TRBJ2-6; tentative D call: TRBD1 (6 bases). Germline CDR1 and CDR2: MGHRA and YSYEKL. This CDR3 is built from 18 residues. CDR3 coding DNA: TGCACCAGCAGCCAATTCCCGACCGACAGGCTTGGGGCCAACGTCCTGACTTTC. Its protein product is CTSSQFPTDRLGANVLTF.

By share, this clonotype counts as medium-sized. V usage is TRBV29-1 and J usage is TRBJ1-2; D is unclear. CDR1 is SQVTM, CDR2 ANQGSEA, per germline. The CDR3 runs 13 residues. Trimming took off 5 bases at V and 0 bases at J, with 10 bases between the two ends. DNA for the CDR3: TGCAGCGTTAGGCAGGATGCTAACTATGGCTACACCTTC. Translating it yields CSVRQDANYGYTF.

In regard to this clonotype: A single base separates this from a much larger clone, so it may be a read error. V gene TRBV29-1 combines with J gene TRBJ1-1, with 7 bases that match TRBD1. CDR1 and CDR2 from the germline V gene are SQVTM and ANQGSEA. CDR3 length equals 12 residues. This chain's CDR3 is CNVSRQGTEAFF. DNA of the CDR3: TGCAACGTTTCCAGACAGGGCACTGAAGCTTTCTTT. Based on the CDR3 plus reference TRBV29-1 and TRBJ1-1, the full variable domain is SAVISQKPSRDICQRGTSLTIQCQVDSQVTMMFWYRQQPGQSLTLIATANQGSEATYESGFVIDKFPISRPNLTFSTLTVSNMSPEDSSIYLCNVSRQGTEAFFGQGTRLTVV.

The chain carries TRBV5-5 and TRBJ1-2; D remains unclear. V dropped 1 base and J dropped 7 bases, with 17 bases sitting between them. The germline V gene has CDR1 SGHKS and CDR2 YYEKEE (reference sequence). This CDR3 comprises 15 residues. Written as DNA, the CDR3 is TGTGCCAGCAGCTTGTTGATCAGTCCACCAAGTGGCTACACCTTC. It codes for CASSLLISPPSGYTF.

Remarks on this clonotype: The junction shows a germline mismatch at one end, possibly a read error. The gene calls are TRBV29-1 and TRBJ2-1; D remains unclear. Per the germline V gene, CDR1 is SQVTM and CDR2 is ANQGSEA. The CDR3 totals 14 residues. CDR3 residues: CSVLTYSSYYEQFF. CDR3 sequence (DNA): TGCAGCGTTCTTACCTATAGCTCCTACTATGAGCAGTTCTTC.

This clonotype was seen just once. The junction and the germline gene differ at one end; a read error may be behind it. V gene TRBV7-9 combines with J gene TRBJ1-5; 10 bases match TRBD1. CDR1 and CDR2 (germline): SEHNR, FQNEAQ (reference sequence). The CDR3 is 14 residues long. CDR3 residues: CTSSSGQGIRPQHF. As DNA, the CDR3 is TGTACCAGCAGCTCGGGACAGGGGATAAGGCCCCAGCATTTT.

Turning to this clonotype: Given the absence of the conserved phenylalanine or tryptophan at the CDR3 end, a read error is likely. Because the CDR3's place on the DNA is in doubt, the DNA is left out and the CDR3 is given as listed by TCRdb. V and J are TRBV6-1 and TRBJ2-7. Germline loops: CDR1 MNHNS, CDR2 SASEGT. The CDR3 length is 15 residues, termini included. CDR3 protein: CASSESQGSSYEEYS.

This clonotype has at least ten counts. The gene calls are TRBV11-3 and TRBJ2-6; D remains ambiguous. Per germline, CDR1 SGHNT and CDR2 YENEEA. V was trimmed by 3 bases and J by 2 bases, leaving 11 bases between them. This CDR3 is 16 amino acids long. The CDR3, as DNA: TGTGCCAGCAGCTTGTTGGGGATGGCTGGGGCCAACGTCCTGACTTTC. Its translation: CASSLLGMAGANVLTF.

As for this clonotype: One junction end does not reproduce the germline sequence, and a read error may be involved. The gene calls are TRBV20-1 and TRBJ2-3; D may be TRBD1 or TRBD2 (5 bases each). There are 15 residues in the CDR3. Looked up from germline, CDR1 is DFQATT and CDR2 is SNEGSKA (reference sequence). In nucleotides, the CDR3 is TGCAGTGCTATCGTCGGGGCAGGTGATACACATACGCAATATTTT. This encodes CSAIVGAGDTHTQYF.

Notes on this clonotype: The germline gene is not matched at one end of the junction; a read error may be the cause. V usage is TRBV29-1 and J usage is TRBJ2-5; D is uncertain. Looked up from germline, CDR1 is SQVTM and CDR2 is ANQGSEA. This CDR3 has 14 residues. The CDR3 region is CSVAGDSRKGTQYF. CDR3 nucleotides: TGCAGTGTTGCTGGCGATTCTCGAAAGGGGACCCAGTACTTC. Looking up the rest from reference TRBV29-1 and TRBJ2-5 gives the full variable domain: SAVISQKPSRDICQRGTSLTIQCQVDSQVTMMFWYRQQPGQSLTLIATANQGSEATYESGFVIDKFPISRPNLTFSTLTVSNMSPEDSSIYLCSVAGDSRKGTQYFGPGTRLLVL.

This clonotype showed up many times. The chain uses TRBV29-1 and TRBJ2-3; D is ambiguous. The CDR3 contains 13 residues. Looked up from germline, CDR1 is SQVTM and CDR2 is ANQGSEA. V lost 3 bases and J 1 base, leaving 8 bases between the germline ends. This chain's CDR3 is CSVDLVGTDTQYF. CDR3 in DNA: TGCAGCGTTGATCTGGTGGGCACAGATACGCAGTATTTT.

To note about this clonotype: It may be a read error: a sequence one base away is much more abundant. V is TRBV20-1 and J is TRBJ2-7; 7 bases are shared with TRBD1. Germline CDR1 is DFQATT and CDR2 is SNEGSKA (reference sequence). The CDR3 extends over 14 amino acids. The CDR3 bases are TGCAGTGCTGGAGAAGACAGGGACGCCTACGAGCAGTACTTC. Amino acid sequence: CSAGEDRDAYEQYF.

Turning to this clonotype: Being one base from a much bigger clone, this may be a read error. Without the conserved terminal phenylalanine or tryptophan, this CDR3 likely stems from a read error. The chain carries TRBV20-1 and TRBJ1-4; D gene unclear. The CDR3 loop spans 13 amino acids. Germline V CDR1 and CDR2: DFQATT, SNEGSKA (reference sequence). Trimming shortened V by 6 bases and J by 0 bases, and 8 bases separated the two germline ends. This CDR3 is CSARITTNEKLFL. CDR3 nucleotide sequence: TGCAGTGCCAGGATAACAACTAATGAAAAACTGTTTTTG.

The chain joins TRBV11-2 to TRBJ2-7, with 8 bases identical to TRBD2. The germline V gene has CDR1 SGHAT and CDR2 FQNNGV. The ends lost 1 base at V and 3 bases at J; junction bases unmatched: 8. The CDR3 totals 16 residues. CDR3 loop: CASSLGGLGYYYEQYF. The CDR3 DNA reads TGTGCCAGCAGCTTAGGGGGACTAGGGTACTACTACGAGCAGTACTTC.

Remarks on this clonotype: The junction and the germline gene differ at one end; a read error may be behind it. The genes are TRBV12-3 or TRBV12-4 and TRBJ1-5; D is undetermined. The CDR3 contains 14 residues. The CDR3 loop reads CAGSGRRRNRPQHF. In DNA form, the CDR3 reads TGTGCCGGCAGCGGCCGGAGGAGGAATCGGCCCCAGCATTTT.

Details on this clonotype: An end of the junction does not agree with germline; a read error may underlie this. V gene TRBV12-3 or TRBV12-4 combines with J gene TRBJ1-1, with D hard to call. The CDR3 extends over 14 amino acids. Written as DNA, the CDR3 is TGTGCCAGCAGTTTGCGACTGGTCCGCACTGAAGCTTTTTTT. Protein sequence: CASSLRLVRTEAFF.

This clonotype has a count of ten or more. CDR3 nucleotides: TGTGCCAGCAAGGTGACAGGGAGTGAAGCTTTCTTT. Its translation: CASKVTGSEAFF. This chain links TRBV6-5 with TRBJ1-1, with TRBD1 matching 7 bases. This CDR3 contains 12 residues. V dropped 7 bases and J dropped 7; count of bases not matched to a gene: 6. Germline values: CDR1 MNHEY, CDR2 SVGAGI.